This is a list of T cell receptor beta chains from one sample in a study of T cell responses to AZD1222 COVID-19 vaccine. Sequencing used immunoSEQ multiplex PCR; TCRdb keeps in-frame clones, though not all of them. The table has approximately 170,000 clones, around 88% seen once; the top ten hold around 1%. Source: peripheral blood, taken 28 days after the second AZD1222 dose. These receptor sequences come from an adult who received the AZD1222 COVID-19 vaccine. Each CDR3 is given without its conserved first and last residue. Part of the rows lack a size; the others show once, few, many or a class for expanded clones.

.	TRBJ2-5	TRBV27	ASSLFGGETQY
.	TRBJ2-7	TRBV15	ATSRDTGRTSYEQY
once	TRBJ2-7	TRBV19	ASTPGVSPSYEQY
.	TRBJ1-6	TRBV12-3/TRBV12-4	ASSFKVSAPLH
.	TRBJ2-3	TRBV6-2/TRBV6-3	ASSRTSGGGTDTQY
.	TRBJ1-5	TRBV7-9	ASSLQGAHQPQH
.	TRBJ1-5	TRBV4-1	ASSQPQGTRRNQPQH
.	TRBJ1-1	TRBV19	ASSILQGAQKAF
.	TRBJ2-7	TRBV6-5	ASRSQTYEQY
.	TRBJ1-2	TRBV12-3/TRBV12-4	ASSSGPYGYT
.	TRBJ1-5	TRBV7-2	ASSSRGGGQPQH
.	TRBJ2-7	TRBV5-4	ASSLGQHSYEQY
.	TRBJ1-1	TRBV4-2	ASSQDRNTEAF
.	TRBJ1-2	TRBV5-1	ASSGTNYGYT
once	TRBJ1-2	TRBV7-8	ASSPPPWSGSNYGYT
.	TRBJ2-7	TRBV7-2	ASSLVGVRVPLEQY
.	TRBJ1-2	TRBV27	ASSLWTGSSGYT
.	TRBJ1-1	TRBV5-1	ASSLDYPTEAF
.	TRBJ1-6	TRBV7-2	ASSLLGSGGSPLH
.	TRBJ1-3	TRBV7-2	ASSLDVGGNTIY
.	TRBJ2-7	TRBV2	ASSVDLYEQY
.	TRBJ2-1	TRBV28	ASLGAVSSYNEQF
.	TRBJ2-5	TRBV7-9	ASSPLGLGQY
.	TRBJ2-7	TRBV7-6	ASSLVGQLPYEQY
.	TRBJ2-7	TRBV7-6	ASSYGQYYEQY
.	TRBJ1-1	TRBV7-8	ASSSSRANTEAF
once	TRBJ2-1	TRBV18	ASSPYDGTAYNEQF
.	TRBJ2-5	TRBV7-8	ASSLARAGGQETQY
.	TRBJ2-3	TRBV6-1	ASSARRQRVGTDTQY
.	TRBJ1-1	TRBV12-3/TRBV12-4	AERGGDGTEAF
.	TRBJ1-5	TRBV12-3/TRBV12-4	ASRIGIGPKH